The 9 T cell receptor beta chains in this list originate from one sample, sequenced in a study of blood T cell repertoires in COVID-19. Measured with immunoSEQ multiplex PCR; TCRdb has only the in-frame clones, and not every one. The table records around 300,000 clones, roughly nine tenths of them present only once. Sequencing used PBMCs or T cells enriched from blood (not recorded which). The receptor source for this set is a woman aged 18-30 years who had recovered from COVID-19.

The rearrangement joins TRBV24-1 to TRBJ2-1; no clear D gene. Germline assignment: CDR1 KGHDR and CDR2 SFDVKD. V was clipped by 2 bases and J by 10 bases, with 11 bases between them. The CDR3 loop spans 13 amino acids. The DNA for the CDR3 is TGTGCCACCAGTGATTCAGGTTCTTCCGAGCAGTTCTTC. As protein: CATSDSGSSEQFF.

The chain is built from TRBV27 and TRBJ2-7; D unclear. Looked up from germline, CDR1 is MNHEY and CDR2 is SMNVEV (reference sequence). This CDR3 contains 12 residues. V lost 5 bases and J lost 4, with 9 bases in between. CDR3 DNA: TGTGCCAGCAGTCGTACCGGGTACGAGCAGTACTTC. It specifies CASSRTGYEQYF.

The table lists this clone with a few counts. The genes are TRBV4-1 and TRBJ2-2, with unresolved D. V was trimmed by 1 base and J by 1 base, leaving 13 bases between them. Germline V gives CDR1 MGHRA, CDR2 YSYEKL. The CDR3 loop spans 17 amino acids. CDR3 region: CASSQVARGLNTGELFF. CDR3 DNA sequence: TGCGCCAGCAGCCAAGTGGCTAGAGGATTGAACACCGGGGAGCTGTTTTTT.

The V and J genes are TRBV7-3 and TRBJ1-3; D is unclear. Germline CDR1 SGHTA, CDR2 FQGTGA. The CDR3 runs 13 residues. The V and J ends lost 10 bases and 2 bases respectively, with 12 bases between them. The CDR3 spells CATLPGTGNTIYF. As DNA, the CDR3 is TGTGCCACCTTACCGGGGACTGGAAACACCATATATTTT.

J is TRBJ2-2 and V is TRBV5-4; possibly TRBD1 for D (6 bases). Germline CDR1 and CDR2: SGHNT and YYREEE (reference sequence). Deletions cut 0 bases from V and 5 bases from J, with 8 bases between. The CDR3 totals 14 residues. DNA of the CDR3: TGTGCCAGCAGCTTGGACAGGGAGACCGGGGAGCTGTTTTTT. It yields the protein CASSLDRETGELFF.

This clone was observed a handful of times. The J gene is TRBJ2-2, the V gene TRBV6-6; TRBD1 matches 9 bases. V trimming: 6 bases; J trimming: 4 bases; junction bases outside the gene matches: 6. Germline CDR1 reads MNHNY; CDR2 reads SVGAGI (reference sequence). The length of the CDR3 is 15 residues. CDR3 in DNA: TGTGCCAGCAGCGACACAGGGGGCATCACCGGGGAGCTGTTTTTT. Its protein product is CASSDTGGITGELFF.

The rearrangement uses TRBV29-1 and TRBJ2-1; D not resolved. CDR3 length: 10 residues. The V end was cut by 4 bases, the J end by 7 bases, with 5 bases between. Germline V gene lookup returns CDR1 SQVTM and CDR2 ANQGSEA. CDR3 nucleotides: TGCAGCGTTGTCTCTAATGAGCAGTTCTTC. Amino acid sequence: CSVVSNEQFF.

The gene calls are TRBV14 and TRBJ1-1, with D possibly matching TRBD1 (5 bases). V was pared by 1 base and J by 1 base, with 10 bases between. Germline CDR1 reads SGHDN; CDR2 reads FVKESK. The CDR3 length is 15 residues. CDR3 residues: CASSQVLQGNTEAFF. For the CDR3, the DNA is TGTGCCAGCAGCCAAGTTCTCCAGGGGAACACTGAAGCTTTCTTT.

The genes are TRBV6-6 and TRBJ2-5, with 14 bases that match TRBD2. The CDR3 runs 16 residues. CDR1 MNHNY and CDR2 SVGAGI come from the germline V gene (reference sequence). After removal of 8 bases from V and 5 bases from J, the junction contained 10 bases not matched to a gene. CDR3 in DNA: TGTGCCAGCCTCGCCGGAGGACTAGCGGGGGGTGAGACCCAGTACTTC. This encodes CASLAGGLAGGETQYF.